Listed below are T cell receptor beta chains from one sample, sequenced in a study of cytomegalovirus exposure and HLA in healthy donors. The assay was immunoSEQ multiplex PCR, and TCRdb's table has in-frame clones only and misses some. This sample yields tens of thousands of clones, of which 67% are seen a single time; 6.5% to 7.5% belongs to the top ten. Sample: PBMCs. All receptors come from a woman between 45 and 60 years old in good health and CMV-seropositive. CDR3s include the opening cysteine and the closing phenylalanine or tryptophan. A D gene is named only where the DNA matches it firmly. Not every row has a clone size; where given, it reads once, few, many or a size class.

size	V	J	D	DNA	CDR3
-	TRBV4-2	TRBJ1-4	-	TGTGCCAGCAGCCCGGAGGCAACTAATGAAAAACTGTTTTTT	CASSPEATNEKLFF
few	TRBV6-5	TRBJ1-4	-	TGTGCCAGCAGTCCGACAGAAAAACTGTTTTTT	CASSPTEKLFF
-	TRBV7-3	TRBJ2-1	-	TGTGCCAGCAGCTTAAATGGACAGAAAATCAATGAGCAGTTCTTC	CASSLNGQKINEQFF
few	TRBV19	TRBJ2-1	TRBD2	TGTGCCAGTAGTATAGGGCTAGCGGGGGCCTACAATGAGCAGTTCTTC	CASSIGLAGAYNEQFF
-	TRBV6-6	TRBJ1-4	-	TGTGCCAGCAGTTACTCAGGGGCTAATGAAAAACTGTTTTTT	CASSYSGANEKLFF
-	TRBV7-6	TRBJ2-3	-	TGTGCCAGCAGCCTTTCTGAGGCAGATACGCAGTATTTT	CASSLSEADTQYF
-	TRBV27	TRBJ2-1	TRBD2	TGTGCCAGCAGTCCGAGGACTAGCGGGGGGGCCGAAGATGAGCAGTTCTTC	CASSPRTSGGAEDEQFF
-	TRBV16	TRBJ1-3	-	TGTGCCAGCAGCCAGCCGCCGGGAGCCCCTGGAAACACCATATATTTT	CASSQPPGAPGNTIYF
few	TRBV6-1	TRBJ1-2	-	TGTGCCAGCGAACGCGTACAGACTAACTATGGCTACACCTTC	CASERVQTNYGYTF
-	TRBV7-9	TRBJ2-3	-	TGTGCCAGCAGCTTAGGGACCTCAGGGGCAGATACGCAGTATTTT	CASSLGTSGADTQYF
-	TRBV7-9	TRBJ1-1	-	TGTGCCAGCAGCTTAGAGGGGGGGACTGAAGCTTTCTTT	CASSLEGGTEAFF
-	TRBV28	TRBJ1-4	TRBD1	TGTGCCAGCAGACAGGGACAGCCGAATGAAAAACTGTTTTTT	CASRQGQPNEKLFF
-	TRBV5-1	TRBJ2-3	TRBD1	TGCGCCAGCAGCATAACAGGGGTCGTTAGCCCAGATACGCAGTATTTT	CASSITGVVSPDTQYF